Sequencing of this T cell receptor (beta chain) was carried out in a study of blood T cell repertoires in COVID-19. Study context: Whether acute or convalescent, the COVID-19 samples came from the United States, Italy and Spain.

The CDR3 totals 14 residues. V lost 5 bases, J lost 6 bases, and 7 bases stayed unmatched. CDR1 MNHEY and CDR2 SVGAGI come from the germline V gene. Here immunoSEQ multiplex PCR was the method, and the copy in TCRdb shows in-frame clones only, minus some. The table shows 350,000 or so clones, with over 85% occurring only once. Enrollment of patients from Seattle took place during active infection, with longitudinal follow-up. This TCR was recovered from an older woman with COVID-19, enrolled during active disease. V gene TRBV6-5 combines with J gene TRBJ2-5, with 9 bases fitting TRBD1. The sequenced sample consisted of peripheral blood. The CDR3 here is CASSNTGGVKTQYF. The CDR3 region has the DNA TGTGCCAGCAGTAATACAGGGGGCGTGAAGACCCAGTACTTC.